This TCR beta chain was recovered during a study of blood T cell repertoires in COVID-19. Study as a whole: Nucleic acid was either cDNA or gDNA, and it came from T cells, B-cell-depleted T cells, or PBMCs.

The protocol was immunoSEQ multiplex PCR, while the TCRdb copy is restricted to in-frame clones and leaves out a portion. The sample includes some 400,000 clones, 80% to 90% of them seen just once. Germline lookup yields CDR1 LNHNV and CDR2 YYDKDF (reference sequence). The V and J ends lost 5 bases and 8 bases, in that order; junction bases with no gene match: 5. The length of the CDR3 is 12 residues. This clone was detected a few times. This clonotype was obtained from a man aged 30-40 years who had recovered from COVID-19. The chain combines TRBV15 with TRBJ1-2; TRBD1 matches at 7 bases. Specimen: PBMCs or T cells enriched from blood (not recorded which). CDR3 coding DNA: TGTGCCACCAGCTCACGACAGGGAGGCTACACCTTC. Protein sequence: CATSSRQGGYTF.